A selection of T cell receptor beta chains follows, all from one sample in a study of blood T cell repertoires in COVID-19. Assay used: immunoSEQ multiplex PCR; TCRdb lists only in-frame clones, some missing. The table includes 200,000 to 300,000 clones, 75% to 90% detected once. The sequencing input was peripheral blood. The receptors come from a young man with active or convalescent COVID-19. Both conserved end residues are part of each CDR3. D genes are given only for firm matches. Where a row states a size, it is once, few, many or the class of an expanded clone; other rows omit it.

D gene | J gene | V gene | clone size | CDR3 DNA | CDR3 protein
- | TRBJ1-2 | TRBV30 | - | TGTGCCTGGAGTAGTCGAAGAGACAGCTATGGCTACACCTTC | CAWSSRRDSYGYTF
TRBD1 | TRBJ2-7 | TRBV6-5 | - | TGTGCCAGCAGTCCTGGGGGGACAGGGGAATGGGAGCAGTACTTC | CASSPGGTGEWEQYF
TRBD1 | TRBJ2-7 | TRBV6-1 | few | TGTGCCAGCAGTGAAGGGGGACAGGGAATGTACGAGCAGTACTTC | CASSEGGQGMYEQYF
- | TRBJ1-2 | TRBV7-8 | - | TGTGCCAGCAGCTTAGTCTCGGATGGCTACACCTTC | CASSLVSDGYTF
- | TRBJ2-1 | TRBV7-9 | - | TGTGCCAGCACCACTGCGAAGAGCTCCTACAATGAGCAGTTCTTC | CASTTAKSSYNEQFF
- | TRBJ2-1 | TRBV5-6 | - | TGTGCCAGCAGCTTGGCTCCGGGGGTGCGCAATGAGCAGTTCTTC | CASSLAPGVRNEQFF
- | TRBJ1-1 | TRBV19 | - | TGTGCCAGTAGTCTGACAGCCTCGGGCCCTGAAGCTTTCTTT | CASSLTASGPEAFF
- | TRBJ1-5 | TRBV19 | - | TGTGCCAGTACCTCACAGGGAATCAATCAGCCCCAGCATTTT | CASTSQGINQPQHF
TRBD1 | TRBJ2-7 | TRBV5-4 | - | TGTGCCAGCAGCGTTGACAGGGGTAGCTACGAGCAGTACTTC | CASSVDRGSYEQYF
- | TRBJ1-3 | TRBV21-1 | few | TGTGCCAGCATCGAAAGGGACAGGGCTGGAAACACCATATATTTT | CASIERDRAGNTIYF
- | TRBJ2-7 | TRBV30 | - | TGTGCCTGGAGTAATATAGGGAGGGGGGATTCCTACGAGCAGTACTTC | CAWSNIGRGDSYEQYF
TRBD2 | TRBJ2-3 | TRBV11-2 | - | TGTGCCAGCAGCTCCCTAGGGCCCGGGGGGATGAGGACGCAGTATTTT | CASSSLGPGGMRTQYF
- | TRBJ1-3 | TRBV7-8 | - | TGTGCCAGCAGCTCAATGGCCCGGGGCTCTGGAAACACCATATATTTT | CASSSMARGSGNTIYF
TRBD1 | TRBJ2-1 | TRBV7-3 | - | TGTGCCAGCAGCCCCGGGACAGGGACCGAGGAGGTGCAGTTCTTC | CASSPGTGTEEVQFF
- | TRBJ2-1 | TRBV5-1 | - | TGCGCCAGCAGCTTGGGGGACTCCAGCAATGAGCAGTTCTTC | CASSLGDSSNEQFF
- | TRBJ2-7 | TRBV2 | - | TGTGCCAGCAGTGCATGGGGGGTACAGACCTACGAGCAGTACTTC | CASSAWGVQTYEQYF
- | TRBJ1-4 | TRBV3-1/TRBV3-2 | - | TGTGCCAGCAGCCAAGATCTGCAGAGGCGAAAACTGTTTTTT | CASSQDLQRRKLFF